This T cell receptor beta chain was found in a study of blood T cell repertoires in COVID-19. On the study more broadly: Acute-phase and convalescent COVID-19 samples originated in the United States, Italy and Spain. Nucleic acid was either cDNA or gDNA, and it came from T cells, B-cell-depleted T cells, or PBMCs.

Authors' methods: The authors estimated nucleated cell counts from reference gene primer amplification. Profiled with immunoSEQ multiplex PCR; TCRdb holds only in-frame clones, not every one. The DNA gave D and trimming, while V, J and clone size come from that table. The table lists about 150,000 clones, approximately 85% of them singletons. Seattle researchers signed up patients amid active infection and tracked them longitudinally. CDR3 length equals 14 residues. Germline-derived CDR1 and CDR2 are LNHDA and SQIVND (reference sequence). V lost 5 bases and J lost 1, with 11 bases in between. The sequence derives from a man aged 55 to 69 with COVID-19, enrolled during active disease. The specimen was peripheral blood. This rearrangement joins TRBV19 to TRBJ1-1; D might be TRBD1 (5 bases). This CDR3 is CASSLWGPNTEAFF. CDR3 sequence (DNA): TGTGCCAGTAGTTTATGGGGCCCGAACACTGAAGCTTTCTTT.